These 21 T cell receptor beta chains were all obtained from the same sample, sequenced in a study of vaccination effects on CD4 cells after COVID-19. These TCRs are of unknown antigen specificity. Only in-frame clones appear in the TCRdb table, and some are missing; sequencing was by immunoSEQ multiplex PCR. In the table there are approximately 70,000 clones, 65% to 85% of which are singletons. The ViraFEST assay expanded antigen-specific CD4+ T cells with viral peptide pools before sequencing. Isolation of CD4+ T cells took place after about nine days of culture. None of these healthy vaccinees had been infected with SARS-CoV-2 before vaccination. Sequencing was performed on CD4+ T cells from PBMCs cultured with HCoV-NL63 spike peptides, taken before COVID-19 vaccination. The receptors shown here come from a human donor who received a COVID-19 vaccine.

Only a few counts were recorded for this clone. The rearrangement links TRBV30 to TRBJ2-2; D ambiguous. Germline CDR1 is GTSNPN and CDR2 is SVGIG (reference sequence). This CDR3 contains 12 residues. Trimming took off 4 bases at V and 3 bases at J, with 6 bases between the two ends. CDR3 loop: CAWKPYTGELFF. In nucleotides, the CDR3 is TGTGCCTGGAAACCCTACACCGGGGAGCTGTTTTTT.

J is TRBJ2-1 and V is TRBV18; the match to TRBD1 covers 10 bases. With 6 bases clipped from V and 3 bases from J, the junction kept 5 bases outside the gene matches. The CDR3 has 15 amino acids. The germline gives CDR1 KGHSH, CDR2 LQKENI. The CDR3 region has the DNA TGTGCCAGCTCCACCGGGACAGGGGACTACAATGAGCAGTTCTTC. This sequence encodes CASSTGTGDYNEQFF.

The CDR3 spells CASSADSYEQYV. The CDR3 DNA sequence: TGCGCCAGCAGTGCGGACAGCTACGAGCAGTACGTC. This chain joins TRBV10-2 and TRBJ2-7; the D gene is possibly TRBD1 (6 bases). V lost 4 bases, J lost 3 bases, and 7 bases lay in between. Looked up from germline, CDR1 is WSHSY and CDR2 is SAAADI. CDR3 length equals 12 residues.

This clone has a handful of counts. This chain uses TRBV5-1 with TRBJ1-1, with TRBD1 as a possible D gene (6 bases). The CDR3 has 14 residues. CDR1 is SGHRS, CDR2 YFSETQ, per germline. Trimming left V 1 base short and J 2 bases short, with 9 bases between. CDR3 sequence: CASSLQGGNTEAFF. As DNA, the CDR3 is TGCGCCAGCAGCTTGCAAGGGGGAAACACTGAAGCTTTCTTT.

This clone was counted between two and nine times. V usage is TRBV24-1 and J usage is TRBJ2-1; D might be TRBD1 (5 bases). This CDR3 spans 15 amino acids. Germline V CDR1 and CDR2: KGHDR, SFDVKD. The germline V and J ends were trimmed by 4 bases and 4 bases, with 13 bases remaining between them. The CDR3 spells CATSDATRQYNEQFF. The CDR3 bases are TGTGCCACCAGTGACGCAACCCGACAGTACAATGAGCAGTTCTTC.

This chain links TRBV2 with TRBJ1-3; 9 bases line up with TRBD1. The CDR3 has 15 amino acids. Per germline, CDR1 SNHLY and CDR2 FYNNEI. The V and J ends lost 4 bases and 4 bases, in that order; junction bases with no gene match: 5. In DNA form, the CDR3 reads TGTGCCAGCAGTGGTACAGGGGGCTCCGGAAACACCATATATTTT. It specifies CASSGTGGSGNTIYF.

The V call is TRBV19, the J call TRBJ1-2; a weak D match, TRBD1 (6 bases). Trimming took off 3 bases at V and 0 bases at J, with 14 bases between the two ends. Germline assignment: CDR1 LNHDA and CDR2 SQIVND (reference sequence). CDR3 length equals 16 residues. CDR3 sequence (DNA): TGTGCCAGTAGTATTACGGGACACCCTCCTAACTATGGCTACACCTTC. Its translation: CASSITGHPPNYGYTF.

This clone was picked up a small number of times. CDR3 region: CASSLLDQGPNEQFF. CDR3 DNA: TGTGCCAGCAGCTTACTGGACCAGGGCCCCAATGAGCAGTTCTTC. This chain connects TRBV5-6 to TRBJ2-1, with a weak D call TRBD1 (5 bases). V lost 2 bases to trimming and J lost 6 bases, with 15 bases between them. The CDR3 loop spans 15 amino acids. Germline V lookup: CDR1 SGHDT, CDR2 YYEEEE. Full variable domain (missing parts from reference TRBV5-6 and TRBJ2-1): DAGVTQSPTHLIKTRGQQVTLRCSPKSGHDTVSWYQQALGQGPQFIFQYYEEEERQRGNFPDRFSGHQFPNYSSELNVNALLLGDSALYLCASSLLDQGPNEQFFGPGTRLTVL.

The chain uses TRBV6-5 and TRBJ2-3, with a possible D match to TRBD2 (6 bases). The CDR3 totals 16 residues. V gave up 0 bases and J gave up 3 bases, with 13 bases separating them. Germline-derived CDR1 and CDR2 are MNHEY and SVGAGI. This CDR3 is CASSYSGGRSTDTQYF. CDR3 nucleotides: TGTGCCAGCAGTTACTCCGGTGGGAGGTCGACAGATACGCAGTATTTT.

The chain is built from TRBV13 and TRBJ2-7; 8 bases match TRBD2. CDR3 size: 12 residues. Germline V gene data show CDR1 as PRHDT and CDR2 as FYEKMQ (reference sequence). V lost 3 bases and J lost 6; bases outside the gene matches: 1. CDR3 loop: CASSFAGGEQYV. The CDR3 coding sequence is TGTGCCAGCAGCTTCGCGGGGGGCGAGCAGTACGTC.

The chain has TRBV28 and TRBJ1-4, with D possibly being TRBD1 (6 bases). Trimming cost V 6 bases and J 3 bases, with 11 bases left between them. CDR3 length: 14 residues. Germline V gives CDR1 MDHEN, CDR2 SYDVKM. CDR3 DNA: TGTGCCAGCAGGTCTAGACAGGCTAATGAAAAACTGTTTTTT. It codes for CASRSRQANEKLFF.

CDR3 amino acids: CASLRGLGETQYF. The DNA of the CDR3 is TGTGCCAGCCTTCGAGGCTTAGGAGAGACCCAGTACTTC. The chain couples TRBV12-3 or TRBV12-4 to TRBJ2-5; no reliable D call. CDR3 length equals 13 residues. V was clipped by 8 bases and J by 4 bases, with 14 bases between them.

This clone was detected a few times. The V call is TRBV11-2, the J call TRBJ1-1; the D gene is possibly TRBD1 (5 bases). Germline V gives CDR1 SGHAT, CDR2 FQNNGV. V gave up 5 bases and J gave up 4 bases, with 17 bases separating them. This CDR3 is built from 15 residues. In DNA, the CDR3 is TGTGCCAGCAGCCGATCCGGGCAGGGTGGCACTGAAGCTTTCTTT. Its protein product is CASSRSGQGGTEAFF.

J is TRBJ1-1 and V is TRBV9, with D perhaps TRBD1 (5 bases). Germline V CDR1 and CDR2: SGDLS, YYNGEE. CDR3 length: 14 amino acids. The V and J ends lost 4 bases and 6 bases respectively, with 16 bases between them. Here the CDR3 DNA reads TGTGCCAGCAGCTTAATCCGAGGGACCCCTGAAGCTTTCTTT. It encodes CASSLIRGTPEAFF.

The genes are TRBV29-1 and TRBJ2-5; tentative D call: TRBD1 (6 bases). The length of the CDR3 is 13 residues. V was shortened by 6 bases and J by 1 base, with 12 bases between the two germline ends. Germline V lookup: CDR1 SQVTM, CDR2 ANQGSEA. The CDR3 DNA sequence: TGCAGCGTCACCGGACAGAGCCAAGAGACCCAGTACTTC. Protein product: CSVTGQSQETQYF.

The chain joins TRBV3-1 (or the pseudogene TRBV3-2) to TRBJ1-5; a weak D match, TRBD1 (6 bases). The germline V gene has CDR1 LGHDT and CDR2 YNNKEL (reference sequence). V lost 3 bases, J lost 3 bases, and 9 bases lay in between. The CDR3 totals 14 residues. CDR3 sequence: CASSHSGHNQPQHF. Written as DNA, the CDR3 is TGTGCCAGCAGCCATTCGGGACACAATCAGCCCCAGCATTTT.

The chain employs TRBV5-1 and TRBJ1-1, with D perhaps matching TRBD1 (5 bases). V was pared by 4 bases and J by 0 bases, with 10 bases between. This CDR3 is built from 14 residues. CDR1 and CDR2 (germline): SGHRS, YFSETQ. The CDR3 nucleotides read TGCGCCAGCAGCCCACAGGTATTGAACACTGAAGCTTTCTTT. Translating it yields CASSPQVLNTEAFF.

Only one count was recorded for this clone. This rearrangement joins TRBV7-8 to TRBJ2-7; 8 positions agree with TRBD2. The junction had 7 bases not matched to a gene; V was cut back by 4 bases and J by 5 bases. Germline loops: CDR1 SGHVS, CDR2 FQNEAQ. The CDR3 has 14 amino acids. The CDR3 coding sequence is TGTGCCAGCAGCTCACGGGAGGGATCTCACGAGCAGTACGTC. Its translation is CASSSREGSHEQYV.

The chain recombines TRBV7-9 with TRBJ1-1; D gene ambiguous. Trimming removed 5 bases from V and 7 bases from J, with 17 bases in between. The CDR3 loop spans 14 amino acids. Germline CDR1 is SEHNR and CDR2 is FQNEAQ (reference sequence). This chain's CDR3 is CASSARRESSEAFF. The CDR3 DNA sequence: TGTGCCAGCAGCGCTAGACGGGAGTCGAGTGAAGCTTTCTTT. The complete variable domain, with remaining parts taken from reference TRBV7-9 and TRBJ1-1, reads DTGVSQNPRHKITKRGQNVTFRCDPISEHNRLYWYRQTLGQGPEFLTYFQNEAQLEKSRLLSDRFSAERPKGSFSTLEIQRTEQGDSAMYLCASSARRESSEAFFGQGTRLTVV.

This clone was seen only a few times. The genes are TRBV19 and TRBJ1-5; 7 nucleotides line up with TRBD1. This CDR3 has 14 residues. Germline assignment: CDR1 LNHDA and CDR2 SQIVND (reference sequence). The trim removed 6 bases at V and 6 bases at J, leaving 8 bases unmatched. CDR3 region: CASRAGGDSQPQHF. The CDR3, as DNA: TGTGCCAGTAGAGCAGGGGGAGATAGTCAGCCCCAGCATTTT.

The V and J genes are TRBV24-1 and TRBJ2-1, with TRBD1 matching over 7 bases. CDR3 length: 13 amino acids. J gave up 7 bases and V 9 bases, and 8 bases lay outside the gene matches. Germline V lookup: CDR1 KGHDR, CDR2 SFDVKD. CDR3 sequence: CATAYQQGNEQFF. In DNA, the CDR3 is TGTGCCACCGCATATCAACAGGGGAATGAGCAGTTCTTC.